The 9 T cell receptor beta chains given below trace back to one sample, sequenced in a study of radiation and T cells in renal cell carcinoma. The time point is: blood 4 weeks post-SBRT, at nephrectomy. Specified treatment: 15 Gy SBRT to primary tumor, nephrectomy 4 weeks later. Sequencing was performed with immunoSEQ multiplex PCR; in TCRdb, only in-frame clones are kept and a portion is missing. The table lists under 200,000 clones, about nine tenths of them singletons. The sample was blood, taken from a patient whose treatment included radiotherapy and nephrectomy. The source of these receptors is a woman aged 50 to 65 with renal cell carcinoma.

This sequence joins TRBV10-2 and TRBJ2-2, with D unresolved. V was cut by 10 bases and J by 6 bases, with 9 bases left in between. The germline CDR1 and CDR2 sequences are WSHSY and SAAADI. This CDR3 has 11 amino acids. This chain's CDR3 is CAIESPGELFF. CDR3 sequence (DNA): TGCGCCATCGAGTCGCCCGGGGAGCTGTTTTTT.

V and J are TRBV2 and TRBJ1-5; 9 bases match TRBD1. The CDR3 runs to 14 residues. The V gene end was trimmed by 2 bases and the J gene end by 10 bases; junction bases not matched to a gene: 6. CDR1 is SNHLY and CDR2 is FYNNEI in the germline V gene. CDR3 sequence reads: CASSEWGQGGPQHF. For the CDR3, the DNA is TGTGCCAGCAGTGAATGGGGACAGGGAGGACCCCAGCATTTT.

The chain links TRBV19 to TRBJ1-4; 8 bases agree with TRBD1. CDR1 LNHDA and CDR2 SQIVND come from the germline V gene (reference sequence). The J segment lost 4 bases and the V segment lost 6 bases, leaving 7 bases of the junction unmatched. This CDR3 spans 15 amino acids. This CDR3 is CASSRQGIRNEKLFF. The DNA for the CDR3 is TGTGCCAGTAGCCGACAGGGGATTCGTAATGAAAAACTGTTTTTT.

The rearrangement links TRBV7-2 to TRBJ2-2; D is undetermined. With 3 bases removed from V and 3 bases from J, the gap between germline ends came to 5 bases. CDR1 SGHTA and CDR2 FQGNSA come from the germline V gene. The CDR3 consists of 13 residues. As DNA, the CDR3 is TGTGCCAGCAGCTTTGGATACACCGGGGAGCTGTTTTTT. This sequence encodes CASSFGYTGELFF.

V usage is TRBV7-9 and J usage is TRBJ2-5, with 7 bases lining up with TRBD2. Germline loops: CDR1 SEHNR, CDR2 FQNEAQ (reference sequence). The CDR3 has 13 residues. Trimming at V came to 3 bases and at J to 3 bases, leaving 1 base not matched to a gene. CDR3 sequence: CASSFSGEETQYF. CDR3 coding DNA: TGTGCCAGCAGCTTCAGCGGGGAAGAGACCCAGTACTTC.

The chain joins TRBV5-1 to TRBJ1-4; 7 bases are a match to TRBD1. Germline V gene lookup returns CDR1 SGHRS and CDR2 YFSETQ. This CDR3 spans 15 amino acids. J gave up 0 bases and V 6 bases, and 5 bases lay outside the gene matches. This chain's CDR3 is CASTTQGATNEKLFF. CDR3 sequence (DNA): TGCGCCAGCACGACCCAGGGGGCAACTAATGAAAAACTGTTTTTT.

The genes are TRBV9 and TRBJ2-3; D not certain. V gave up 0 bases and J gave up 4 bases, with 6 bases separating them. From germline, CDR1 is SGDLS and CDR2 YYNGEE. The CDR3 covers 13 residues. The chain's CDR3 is CASSVARADTQYF. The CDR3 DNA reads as TGTGCCAGCAGCGTAGCCCGCGCAGATACGCAGTATTTT.

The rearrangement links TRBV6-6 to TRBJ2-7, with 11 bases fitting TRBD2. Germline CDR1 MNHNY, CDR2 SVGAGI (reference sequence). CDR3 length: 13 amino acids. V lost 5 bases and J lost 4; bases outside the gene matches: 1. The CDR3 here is CASSLAGGYEQYF. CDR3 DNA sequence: TGTGCCAGCAGTCTAGCGGGGGGATACGAGCAGTACTTC.

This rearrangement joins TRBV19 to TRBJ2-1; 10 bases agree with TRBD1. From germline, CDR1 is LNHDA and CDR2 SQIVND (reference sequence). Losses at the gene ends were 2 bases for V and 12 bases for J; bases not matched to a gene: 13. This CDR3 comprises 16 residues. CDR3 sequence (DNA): TGTGCCAGTAGTATATTAAGGGGACAGGGGAAGGACGGGCAGTTCTTC. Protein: CASSILRGQGKDGQFF.